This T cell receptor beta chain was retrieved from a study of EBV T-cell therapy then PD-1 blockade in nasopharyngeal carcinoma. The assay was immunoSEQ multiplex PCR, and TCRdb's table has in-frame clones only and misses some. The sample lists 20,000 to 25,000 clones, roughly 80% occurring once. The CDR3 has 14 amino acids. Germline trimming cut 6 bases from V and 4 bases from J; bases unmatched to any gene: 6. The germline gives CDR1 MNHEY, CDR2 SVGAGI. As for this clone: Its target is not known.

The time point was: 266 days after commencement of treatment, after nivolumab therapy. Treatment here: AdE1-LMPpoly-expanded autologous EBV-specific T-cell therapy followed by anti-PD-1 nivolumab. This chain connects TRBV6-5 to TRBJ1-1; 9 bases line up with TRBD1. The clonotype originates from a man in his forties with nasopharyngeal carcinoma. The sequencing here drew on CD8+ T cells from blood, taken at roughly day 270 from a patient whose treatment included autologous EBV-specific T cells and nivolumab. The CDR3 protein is CASRGQGTVTEAFF. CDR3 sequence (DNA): TGTGCCAGCAGAGGACAGGGGACGGTCACTGAAGCTTTCTTT.